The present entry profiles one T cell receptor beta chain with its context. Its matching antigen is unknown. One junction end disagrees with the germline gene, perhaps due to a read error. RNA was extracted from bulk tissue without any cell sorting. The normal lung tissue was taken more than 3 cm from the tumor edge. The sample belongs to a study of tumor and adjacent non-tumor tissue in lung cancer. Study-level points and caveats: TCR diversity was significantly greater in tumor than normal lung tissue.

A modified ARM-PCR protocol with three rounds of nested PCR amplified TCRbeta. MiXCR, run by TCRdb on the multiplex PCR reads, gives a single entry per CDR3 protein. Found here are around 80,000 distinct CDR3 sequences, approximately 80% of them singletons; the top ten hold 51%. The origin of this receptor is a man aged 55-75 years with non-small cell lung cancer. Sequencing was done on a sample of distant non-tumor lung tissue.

The CDR3 reads CSARGTSGRETGELIF. The CDR3 bases are TGCAGTGCTAGGGGGACTAGCGGGCGAGAGACCGGGGAGCTGATTTTT. The chain combines TRBV20-1 with TRBJ2-2, with TRBD2 identical over 12 bases. Germline V gene data show CDR1 as DFQATT and CDR2 as SNEGSKA (reference sequence). This CDR3 spans 16 amino acids.